In this sample, the clone carrying this TCR beta chain turned up many times. No antigen is known for it. This record comes from a study of regulatory T cells in long-lasting Graves disease. Notes on the study in general: Study was limited to peripheral blood, excluding thyroid tissue. Compared with new cases, persistent Graves' patients showed reduced TCR diversity.

To make TCR beta libraries, researchers used iRepertoire HTBI primers and Arm-PCR of CDR3 regions. TCRdb reprocessed the multiplex PCR reads via MiXCR and lists one record per CDR3 protein. Seen here are fewer than 400,000 distinct CDR3 sequences, around 20% observed once, and the top ten hold about a fifth. The trim removed 4 bases at V and 0 bases at J, leaving 13 bases unmatched. CDR1 is SGHRS, CDR2 YFSETQ, per germline. The CDR3 totals 17 residues. Time point given: persistent/refractory GD, antithyroid drugs over 5 years with positive TRAb. There was RNA extracted from PBMCs, and the TCR library was made from it. The authors drew about 9 milliliters of peripheral blood into EDTA tubes.

The clonotype was recovered from a female donor with Graves disease. The genes are TRBV5-1 and TRBJ2-7; 7 bases fit TRBD2. The sequencing here drew on peripheral blood mononuclear cells (PBMCs), taken when the disease was refractory, from a patient treated with antithyroid drugs. CDR3 loop: CASSRGVAGASSYEQYF. CDR3 DNA sequence: TGCGCCAGCAGCCGGGGGGTGGCGGGAGCAAGCTCCTACGAGCAGTACTTC.